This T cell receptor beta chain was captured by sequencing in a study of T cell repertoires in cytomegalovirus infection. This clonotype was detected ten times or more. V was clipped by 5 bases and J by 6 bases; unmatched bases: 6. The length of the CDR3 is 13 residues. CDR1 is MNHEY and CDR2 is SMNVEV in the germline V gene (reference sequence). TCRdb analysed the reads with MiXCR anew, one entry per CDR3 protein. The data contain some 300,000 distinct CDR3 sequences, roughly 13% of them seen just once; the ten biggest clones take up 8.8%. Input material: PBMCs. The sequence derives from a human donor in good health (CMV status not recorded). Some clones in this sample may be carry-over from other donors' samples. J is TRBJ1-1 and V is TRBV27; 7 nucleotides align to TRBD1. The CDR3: CASSPRQGPEAFF. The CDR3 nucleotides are TGTGCCAGCAGTCCGCGACAGGGCCCTGAAGCTTTCTTT.